This is a list of T cell receptor beta chains from one sample in a study of long-term antiretroviral therapy in people with HIV. The method was immunoSEQ multiplex PCR; TCRdb's version includes in-frame clones alone and lacks a portion of them. The sample lists around 30,000 clones, 95% occurring once. Material: unsorted PBMCs, obtained 5.3 years after starting antiretroviral therapy. These TCRs come from a man in his thirties or forties with HIV. Both conserved end residues are part of each CDR3. The D gene is left open where the match is weak. Expanded clones get a size class; other rows say once, few or many, or leave the size out.

d_gene | j_gene | v_gene | abundance | CDR3aa | CDR3nt
TRBD1 | TRBJ2-1 | TRBV27 | - | CASNSGTGAYNEQFF | TGTGCCAGCAACTCCGGGACAGGGGCCTACAATGAGCAGTTCTTC
- | TRBJ1-1 | TRBV9 | - | CASSVVDDGEAFF | TGTGCCAGCAGCGTAGTGGACGACGGTGAAGCTTTCTTT
- | TRBJ2-7 | TRBV29-1 | once | CSVLFGEQYF | TGCAGCGTTCTCTTCGGCGAGCAGTACTTC
TRBD2 | TRBJ2-7 | TRBV19 | few | CASSAEETSHDEQYF | TGTGCCAGTAGTGCCGAGGAGACTAGCCACGACGAGCAGTACTTC
TRBD1 | TRBJ2-2 | TRBV6-6 | - | CAIDWTGPTGGELFF | TGTGCCATCGATTGGACAGGACCTACGGGCGGGGAGCTGTTTTTT
- | TRBJ2-3 | TRBV4-1 | - | CASLDSRTDTQYF | TGCGCCAGCTTGGACAGCCGCACAGATACGCAGTATTTT
TRBD2 | TRBJ2-1 | TRBV11-1 | - | CASSLIAGGVHEQFF | TGTGCCAGCAGCTTAATAGCGGGGGGGGTCCATGAGCAGTTCTTC
- | TRBJ1-5 | TRBV5-6 | - | CASSTGLGQPQHF | TGTGCCAGCAGCACAGGGCTGGGGCAGCCCCAGCATTTT
- | TRBJ1-1 | TRBV5-6 | - | CASSLEDTEAFF | TGTGCCAGCAGCTTGGAGGACACTGAAGCTTTCTTT
- | TRBJ1-1 | TRBV6-1 | - | CASSELGAGNTEAFF | TGTGCCAGCAGTGAACTCGGCGCGGGTAACACTGAAGCTTTCTTT
TRBD1 | TRBJ1-1 | TRBV7-9 | - | CASRMTGGYTEAFF | TGTGCCAGCAGAATGACAGGGGGGTACACTGAAGCTTTCTTT
- | TRBJ1-1 | TRBV6-1 | once | CASNRPGVDFF | TGTGCCAGCAACCGACCGGGGGTGGATTTCTTT
TRBD2 | TRBJ2-5 | TRBV7-2 | - | CASSSILAGGGETQYF | TGTGCCAGCAGCTCCATACTAGCGGGGGGAGGAGAGACCCAGTACTTC
TRBD1 | TRBJ1-2 | TRBV27 | - | CASSFSGGQGPGRGYTF | TGTGCCAGCAGTTTTTCGGGCGGACAGGGCCCGGGCCGAGGCTACACCTTC
- | TRBJ1-5 | TRBV19 | - | CASSIDTGAQWGQPQHF | TGTGCCAGTAGTATAGATACGGGGGCCCAGTGGGGTCAGCCCCAGCATTTT
- | TRBJ1-3 | TRBV6-6 | - | CASSYPGVSGNTIYF | TGTGCCAGCAGTTACCCGGGGGTCTCCGGAAACACCATATATTTT
- | TRBJ1-2 | TRBV30 | - | CAWDTHGYGYTF | TGTGCCTGGGACACTCACGGCTATGGCTACACCTTC
- | TRBJ2-3 | TRBV11-2 | - | CASSRTDRSTSTDTQYF | TGTGCCAGCAGCCGTACCGACAGGTCCACTAGCACAGATACGCAGTATTTT
- | TRBJ1-4 | TRBV7-8 | - | CASSAGLATNEKLFF | TGTGCCAGCAGCGCCGGCCTTGCAACTAATGAAAAACTGTTTTTT
TRBD1 | TRBJ1-2 | TRBV7-3 | - | CASSPLGGDGYTF | TGTGCCAGCAGCCCCCTAGGGGGCGACGGCTACACCTTC
TRBD2 | TRBJ2-3 | TRBV7-2 | - | CASSPRTSGGSDTQYF | TGTGCCAGCAGCCCGAGGACTAGCGGGGGATCAGATACGCAGTATTTT
- | TRBJ1-1 | TRBV25-1 | - | CASSDRGYGTEAFF | TGTGCCAGCAGTGACAGGGGTTACGGCACTGAAGCTTTCTTT
TRBD2 | TRBJ2-3 | TRBV5-4 | - | CASTSRESGGTQYF | TGTGCCAGCACCTCTCGGGAAAGCGGGGGGACCCAGTATTTT
- | TRBJ2-1 | TRBV11-2 | - | CASSPKGGGRSSYNEQFF | TGTGCCAGCAGCCCCAAGGGTGGGGGACGCAGCTCCTACAATGAGCAGTTCTTC
TRBD1 | TRBJ1-2 | TRBV27 | - | CASSPSTGAANYGYTF | TGTGCCAGCAGTCCGTCAACAGGGGCAGCTAACTATGGCTACACCTTC
TRBD1 | TRBJ1-4 | TRBV7-9 | - | CASSYGTGEGEKLFF | TGTGCCAGCAGCTACGGGACAGGGGAGGGTGAAAAACTGTTTTTT
- | TRBJ1-4 | TRBV7-9 | - | CASRLVGATNEKLFF | TGTGCCAGCAGACTCGTCGGGGCAACTAATGAAAAACTGTTTTTT
- | TRBJ2-7 | TRBV28 | - | CASSSPGASPRIEQYF | TGTGCCAGCAGTTCCCCCGGTGCCTCCCCCCGGATCGAGCAGTACTTC
- | TRBJ1-1 | TRBV9 | - | CASSVASGFWDEAFF | TGTGCCAGCAGCGTAGCATCGGGGTTTTGGGATGAAGCTTTCTTT
- | TRBJ2-6 | TRBV2 | - | CASSDGRGSGANVLTF | TGTGCCAGCAGTGACGGCAGGGGCTCTGGGGCCAACGTCCTGACTTTC
- | TRBJ1-2 | TRBV27 | few | CASSFEGVSGYTF | TGTGCCAGCAGTTTTGAGGGCGTAAGTGGCTACACCTTC
- | TRBJ2-7 | TRBV27 | - | CASSLYGTGDYEQYF | TGTGCCAGCAGTTTATACGGGACGGGAGATTACGAGCAGTACTTC
TRBD1 | TRBJ1-5 | TRBV30 | - | CAWKGRTGGQPQHF | TGTGCCTGGAAGGGAAGGACAGGGGGTCAGCCCCAGCATTTT
- | TRBJ2-1 | TRBV19 | - | CASSIALGDYNEQFF | TGTGCCAGTAGTATAGCGTTAGGAGATTACAATGAGCAGTTCTTC
TRBD1 | TRBJ1-2 | TRBV7-2 | - | CASSLRQGARYGYTF | TGTGCCAGCAGCTTAAGGCAGGGGGCTCGCTATGGCTACACCTTC
- | TRBJ1-5 | TRBV6-5 | - | CASSYSWDTGQPQHF | TGTGCCAGCAGTTACTCTTGGGACACAGGACAGCCCCAGCATTTT
TRBD1 | TRBJ2-3 | TRBV19 | - | CASSAGQGAADTQYF | TGTGCCAGTAGTGCAGGACAGGGGGCCGCAGATACGCAGTATTTT
- | TRBJ2-1 | TRBV29-1 | - | CSVPGDLSSYNEQFF | TGCAGCGTTCCAGGGGATCTAAGCTCCTACAATGAGCAGTTCTTC
- | TRBJ1-4 | TRBV6-5 | - | CASGPPTGNEKLFF | TGTGCCAGCGGCCCCCCGACAGGTAATGAAAAACTGTTTTTT
- | TRBJ2-7 | TRBV27 | once | CASSLVAGEQYF | TGTGCCAGCAGTTTAGTGGCAGGGGAACAGTACTTC
- | TRBJ2-7 | TRBV21-1 | - | CASSKRRLAGVLSYEQYF | TGTGCCAGCAGCAAAAGGCGACTAGCGGGAGTCCTTTCCTACGAGCAGTACTTC
TRBD1 | TRBJ1-2 | TRBV7-7 | - | CASTVQGLGGYYGYTF | TGTGCTAGCACAGTACAGGGGCTAGGAGGGTACTATGGCTACACCTTC
- | TRBJ1-1 | TRBV7-2 | - | CASSLAWRVGAFF | TGTGCCAGCAGCTTAGCGTGGAGGGTTGGAGCTTTCTTT
TRBD1 | TRBJ2-7 | TRBV5-1 | - | CASSLRQGVYEQYF | TGCGCCAGCAGCTTACGACAGGGGGTATACGAGCAGTACTTC
TRBD1 | TRBJ1-5 | TRBV2 | - | CASSGGFGGTGGSGSNQPQHF | TGTGCCAGCAGTGGGGGTTTTGGAGGGACAGGGGGATCGGGGAGCAATCAGCCCCAGCATTTT
- | TRBJ2-7 | TRBV9 | - | CASSVGEGGEQYF | TGTGCCAGCAGCGTAGGGGAGGGGGGCGAGCAGTACTTC
- | TRBJ2-7 | TRBV18 | - | CASSPRSSYEQYF | TGTGCCAGCTCACCACGTAGCTCCTACGAGCAGTACTTC
TRBD2 | TRBJ2-7 | TRBV5-4 | - | CASSLAGSGAHYEQYF | TGTGCCAGCAGCTTGGCCGGAAGCGGGGCCCACTACGAGCAGTACTTC
TRBD1 | TRBJ1-2 | TRBV27 | - | CASGTTGARGYTF | TGTGCCAGCGGGACAACAGGGGCGCGTGGCTACACCTTC
- | TRBJ2-1 | TRBV7-9 | - | CASSSTTGSSYNEQFF | TGTGCCAGCAGCTCGACGACGGGGAGCTCCTACAATGAGCAGTTCTTC
TRBD1 | TRBJ2-3 | TRBV18 | - | CASSPPGQGSTDTQYF | TGTGCCAGCTCACCGCCGGGACAGGGGTCCACAGATACGCAGTATTTT
- | TRBJ2-7 | TRBV7-9 | - | CASTGATSYEQYF | TGTGCCAGCACAGGGGCGACCTCCTACGAGCAGTACTTC
TRBD1 | TRBJ1-1 | TRBV29-1 | - | CSVDGTGENTEAFF | TGCAGCGTTGATGGTACAGGGGAGAACACTGAAGCTTTCTTT
- | TRBJ1-3 | TRBV4-1 | - | CASSQGALGGNSGNTIYF | TGCGCCAGCAGCCAAGGAGCCCTCGGGGGTAATTCTGGAAACACCATATATTTT
TRBD2 | TRBJ2-7 | TRBV5-4 | - | CASSSTGLGAYEQYF | TGTGCCAGCAGCTCAACGGGACTAGGGGCCTACGAGCAGTACTTC
- | TRBJ1-2 | TRBV10-3 | - | CAISESEGADGYTF | TGTGCCATCAGTGAGTCGGAAGGGGCGGATGGCTACACCTTC